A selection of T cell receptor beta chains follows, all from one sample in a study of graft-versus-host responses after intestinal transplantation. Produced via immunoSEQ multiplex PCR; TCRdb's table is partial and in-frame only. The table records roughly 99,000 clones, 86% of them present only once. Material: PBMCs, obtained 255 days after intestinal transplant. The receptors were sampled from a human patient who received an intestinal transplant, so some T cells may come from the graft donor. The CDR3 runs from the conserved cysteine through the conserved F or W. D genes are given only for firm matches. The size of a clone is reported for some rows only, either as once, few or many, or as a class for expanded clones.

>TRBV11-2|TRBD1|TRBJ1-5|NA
CASSQPGGQPQHF
TGTGCCAGCAGCCAACCAGGGGGTCAGCCCCAGCATTTT
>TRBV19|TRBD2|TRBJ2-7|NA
CASSVSGRRLYEQYF
TGTGCCAGTAGTGTCAGCGGGAGGCGGCTCTACGAGCAGTACTTC
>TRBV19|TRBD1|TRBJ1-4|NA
CASSIAPGTGGIVKLFF
TGTGCCAGTAGTATAGCCCCCGGGACAGGGGGCATTGTAAAACTGTTTTTT
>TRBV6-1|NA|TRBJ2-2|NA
CASSEATGNTGELFF
TGTGCCAGCAGTGAAGCAACAGGGAACACCGGGGAGCTGTTTTTT
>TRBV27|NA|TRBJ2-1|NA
CASRAPSRNEQFF
TGTGCCAGCAGGGCTCCCAGTCGCAATGAGCAGTTCTTC
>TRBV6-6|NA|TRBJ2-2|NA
CASYTPGTGELFF
TGTGCCAGCTACACGCCGGGGACCGGGGAGCTGTTTTTT
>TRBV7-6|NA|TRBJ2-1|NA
CASSLAGGEQFF
TGTGCCAGCAGCTTAGCCGGGGGTGAGCAGTTCTTC
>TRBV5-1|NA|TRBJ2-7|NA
CASSLEEGYEQYF
TGCGCCAGCAGCTTGGAGGAGGGGTACGAGCAGTACTTC
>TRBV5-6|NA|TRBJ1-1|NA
CASSSGRGHTEAFF
TGTGCCAGCAGCTCGGGCAGAGGGCACACTGAAGCTTTCTTT
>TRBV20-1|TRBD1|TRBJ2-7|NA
CSGQGAYEQYF
TGCAGTGGCCAGGGGGCTTACGAGCAGTACTTC
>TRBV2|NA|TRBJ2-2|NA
CASIHTGTGELFF
TGTGCCAGCATCCACACTGGGACCGGGGAGCTGTTTTTT
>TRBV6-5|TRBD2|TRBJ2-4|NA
CASSLGGAGNIQYF
TGTGCCAGCAGTCTCGGGGGGGCTGGAAACATTCAGTACTTC
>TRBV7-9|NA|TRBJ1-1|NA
CASSLVAETSGTEAFF
TGTGCCAGCAGCTTAGTCGCGGAAACATCGGGCACTGAAGCTTTCTTT
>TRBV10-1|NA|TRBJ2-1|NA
CASSEGHGGTNPQREQFF
TGCGCCAGCAGTGAAGGTCATGGGGGAACCAATCCTCAGAGGGAGCAGTTCTTC
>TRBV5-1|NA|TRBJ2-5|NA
CASARQPRETQYF
TGCGCCAGCGCCCGGCAGCCCAGAGAGACCCAGTACTTC
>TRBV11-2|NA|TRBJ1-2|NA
CATDGLDGYTF
TGTGCCACGGACGGCCTTGATGGCTACACCTTC
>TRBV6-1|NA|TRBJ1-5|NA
CASSRLTGEQPQHF
TGTGCCAGCAGTCGATTGACAGGAGAACAGCCCCAGCATTTT
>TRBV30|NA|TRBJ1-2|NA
CAWRHPGLSSGYTF
TGTGCCTGGAGGCACCCGGGATTAAGCAGTGGCTACACCTTC
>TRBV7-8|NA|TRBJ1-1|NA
CASSIGPGDRTEAFF
TGTGCCAGCAGCATCGGCCCAGGGGATAGGACTGAAGCTTTCTTT
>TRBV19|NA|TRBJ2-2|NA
CASSIGQPITWTGELFF
TGTGCCAGTAGTATAGGGCAGCCAATCACATGGACCGGGGAGCTGTTTTTT
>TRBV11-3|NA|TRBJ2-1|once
CASSLGPVNEQFF
TGTGCCAGCAGCTTAGGCCCGGTCAATGAGCAGTTCTTC
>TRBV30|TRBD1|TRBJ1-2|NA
CAWSPGTGDGYTF
TGTGCCTGGTCCCCCGGGACAGGGGACGGCTACACCTTC
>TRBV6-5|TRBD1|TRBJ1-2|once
CASSYPGQGVDGYTF
TGTGCCAGCAGTTACCCCGGACAGGGGGTAGATGGCTACACCTTC
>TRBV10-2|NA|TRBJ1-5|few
CASSHPNQPQHF
TGCGCCAGCTCCCATCCTAATCAGCCCCAGCATTTT
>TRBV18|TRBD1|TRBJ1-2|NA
CASSPQRDRVYTF
TGTGCCAGCTCACCCCAGCGGGACAGGGTCTACACCTTC
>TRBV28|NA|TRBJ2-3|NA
CASSPRGAADTQYF
TGTGCCAGCAGCCCACGGGGGGCGGCAGATACGCAGTATTTT
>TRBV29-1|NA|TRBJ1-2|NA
CSVEKGEGYTF
TGCAGCGTTGAGAAGGGGGAGGGCTACACCTTC
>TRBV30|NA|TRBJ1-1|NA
CAWSRQTNTEAFF
TGTGCCTGGAGTAGACAGACGAACACTGAAGCTTTCTTT
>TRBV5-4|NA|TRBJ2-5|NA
CASSLAEETQYF
TGTGCCAGCAGCTTGGCTGAAGAGACCCAGTACTTC
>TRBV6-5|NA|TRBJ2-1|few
CASSSRDYNEQFF
TGTGCCAGCAGCTCCCGGGACTACAATGAGCAGTTCTTC